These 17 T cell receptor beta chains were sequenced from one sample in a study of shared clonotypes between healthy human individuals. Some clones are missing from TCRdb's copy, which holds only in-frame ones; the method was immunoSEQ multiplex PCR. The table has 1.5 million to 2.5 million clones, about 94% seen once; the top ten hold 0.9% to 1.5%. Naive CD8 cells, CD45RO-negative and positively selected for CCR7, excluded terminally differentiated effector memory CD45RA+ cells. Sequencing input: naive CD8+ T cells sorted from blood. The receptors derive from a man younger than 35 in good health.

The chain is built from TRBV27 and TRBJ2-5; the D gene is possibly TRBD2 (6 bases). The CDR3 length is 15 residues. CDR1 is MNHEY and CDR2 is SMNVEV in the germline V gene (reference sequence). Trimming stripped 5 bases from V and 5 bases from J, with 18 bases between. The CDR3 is CASSGWAGTFETQYF. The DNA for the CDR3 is TGTGCCAGCAGTGGCTGGGCAGGGACTTTTGAGACCCAGTACTTC.

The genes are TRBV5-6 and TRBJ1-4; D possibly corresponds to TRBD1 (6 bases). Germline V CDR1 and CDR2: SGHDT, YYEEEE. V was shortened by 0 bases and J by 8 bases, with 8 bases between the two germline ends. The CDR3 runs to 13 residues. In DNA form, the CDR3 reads TGTGCCAGCAGCTTGGGGACAGCGGAAAAACTGTTTTTT. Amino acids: CASSLGTAEKLFF.

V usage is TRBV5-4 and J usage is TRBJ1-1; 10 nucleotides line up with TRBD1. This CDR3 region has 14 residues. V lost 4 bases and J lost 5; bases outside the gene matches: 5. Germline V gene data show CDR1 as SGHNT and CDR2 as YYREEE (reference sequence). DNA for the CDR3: TGTGCCAGCAGCCCTCGGGACAGGGGTACTGAAGCTTTCTTT. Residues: CASSPRDRGTEAFF.

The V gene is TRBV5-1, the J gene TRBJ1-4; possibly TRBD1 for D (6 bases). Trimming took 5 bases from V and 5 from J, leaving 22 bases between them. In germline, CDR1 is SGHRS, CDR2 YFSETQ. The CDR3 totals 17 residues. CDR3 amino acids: CASSHVGAGRANEKLFF. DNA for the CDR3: TGCGCCAGCAGTCATGTGGGGGCCGGTCGGGCGAATGAAAAACTGTTTTTT. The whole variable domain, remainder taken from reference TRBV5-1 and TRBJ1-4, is KAGVTQTPRYLIKTRGQQVTLSCSPISGHRSVSWYQQTPGQGLQFLFEYFSETQRNKGNFPGRFSGRQFSNSRSEMNVSTLELGDSALYLCASSHVGAGRANEKLFFGSGTQLSVL.

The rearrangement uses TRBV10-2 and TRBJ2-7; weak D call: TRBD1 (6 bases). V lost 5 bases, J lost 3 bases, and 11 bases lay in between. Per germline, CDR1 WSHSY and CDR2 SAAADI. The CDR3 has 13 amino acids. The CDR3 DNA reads TGCGCCAGCAGTTACGACAGGAGCTACGAGCAGTACTTC. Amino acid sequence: CASSYDRSYEQYF.

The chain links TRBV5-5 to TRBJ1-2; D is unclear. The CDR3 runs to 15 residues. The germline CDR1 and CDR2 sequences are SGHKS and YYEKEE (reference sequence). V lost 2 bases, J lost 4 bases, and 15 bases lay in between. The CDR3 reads CASSLGQGKRYGYTF. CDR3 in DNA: TGTGCCAGCAGCTTAGGCCAAGGCAAACGCTATGGCTACACCTTC. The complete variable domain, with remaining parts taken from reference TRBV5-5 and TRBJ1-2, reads DAGVTQSPTHLIKTRGQQVTLRCSPISGHKSVSWYQQVLGQGPQFIFQYYEKEERGRGNFPDRFSARQFPNYSSELNVNALLLGDSALYLCASSLGQGKRYGYTFGSGTRLTVV.

The CDR3 region is CASRMRADSNTGELFF. In nucleotides, the CDR3 is TGTGCCAGCAGGATGAGGGCGGACTCGAACACCGGGGAGCTGTTTTTT. V usage is TRBV5-6 and J usage is TRBJ2-2; D might be TRBD2 (5 bases). Looked up from germline, CDR1 is SGHDT and CDR2 is YYEEEE. Between the trimmed V and J ends, which lost 5 bases and 0 bases, there was a span of 14 bases. CDR3 length: 16 amino acids. Combining the CDR3 with reference TRBV5-6 and TRBJ2-2 gives the whole variable domain DAGVTQSPTHLIKTRGQQVTLRCSPKSGHDTVSWYQQALGQGPQFIFQYYEEEERQRGNFPDRFSGHQFPNYSSELNVNALLLGDSALYLCASRMRADSNTGELFFGEGSRLTVL.

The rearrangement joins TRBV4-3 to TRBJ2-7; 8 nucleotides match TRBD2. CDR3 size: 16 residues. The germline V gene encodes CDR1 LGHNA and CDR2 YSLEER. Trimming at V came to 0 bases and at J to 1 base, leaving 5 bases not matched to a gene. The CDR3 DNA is TGCGCCAGCAGCCAAGATGGCCTAGCGGGTTCCTACGAGCAGTACTTC. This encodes CASSQDGLAGSYEQYF.

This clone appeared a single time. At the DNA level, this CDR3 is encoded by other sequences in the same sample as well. CDR3 nucleotide sequence: TGTGCCAGCAGCGCTGGGTCCTACGAGCAGTACTTC. It translates to CASSAGSYEQYF. The chain carries TRBV11-2 and TRBJ2-7; D is ambiguous. Germline V gives CDR1 SGHAT, CDR2 FQNNGV. The CDR3 is made up of 12 amino acids. V lost 5 bases and J 1 base, leaving 6 bases between the germline ends.

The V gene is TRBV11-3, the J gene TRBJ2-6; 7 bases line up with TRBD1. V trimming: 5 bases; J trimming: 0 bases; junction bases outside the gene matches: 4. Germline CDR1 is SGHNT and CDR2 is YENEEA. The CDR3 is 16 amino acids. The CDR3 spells CASSQGGTSGANVLTF. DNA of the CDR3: TGTGCCAGCAGCCAAGGGGGCACCTCTGGGGCCAACGTCCTGACTTTC.

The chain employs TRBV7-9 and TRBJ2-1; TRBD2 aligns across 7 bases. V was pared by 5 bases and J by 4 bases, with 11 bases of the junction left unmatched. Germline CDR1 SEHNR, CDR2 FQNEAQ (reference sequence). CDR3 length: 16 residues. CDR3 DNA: TGTGCCAGCAGCCCCCCGGGCGGGGGTGCATACAATGAGCAGTTCTTC. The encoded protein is CASSPPGGGAYNEQFF. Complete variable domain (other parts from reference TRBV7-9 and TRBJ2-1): DTGVSQNPRHKITKRGQNVTFRCDPISEHNRLYWYRQTLGQGPEFLTYFQNEAQLEKSRLLSDRFSAERPKGSFSTLEIQRTEQGDSAMYLCASSPPGGGAYNEQFFGPGTRLTVL.

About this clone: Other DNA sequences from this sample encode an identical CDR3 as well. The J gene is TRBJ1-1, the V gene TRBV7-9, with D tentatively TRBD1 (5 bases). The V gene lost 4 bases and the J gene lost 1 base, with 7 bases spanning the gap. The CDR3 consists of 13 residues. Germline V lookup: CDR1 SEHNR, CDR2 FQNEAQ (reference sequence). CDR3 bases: TGTGCCAGCAGCTCTACAGGGAACACTGAAGCTTTCTTT. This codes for CASSSTGNTEAFF. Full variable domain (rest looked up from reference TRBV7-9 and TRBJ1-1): DTGVSQNPRHKITKRGQNVTFRCDPISEHNRLYWYRQTLGQGPEFLTYFQNEAQLEKSRLLSDRFSAERPKGSFSTLEIQRTEQGDSAMYLCASSSTGNTEAFFGQGTRLTVV.

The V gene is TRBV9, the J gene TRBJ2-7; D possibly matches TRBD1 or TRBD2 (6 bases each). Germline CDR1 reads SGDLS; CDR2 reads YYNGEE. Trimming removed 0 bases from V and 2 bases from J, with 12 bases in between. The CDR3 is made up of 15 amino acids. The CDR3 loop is CASSVVGGPPYEQYF. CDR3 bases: TGTGCCAGCAGCGTAGTGGGGGGCCCACCCTACGAGCAGTACTTC. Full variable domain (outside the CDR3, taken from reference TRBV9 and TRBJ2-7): DSGVTQTPKHLITATGQRVTLRCSPRSGDLSVYWYQQSLDQGLQFLIQYYNGEERAKGNILERFSAQQFPDLHSELNLSSLELGDSALYFCASSVVGGPPYEQYFGPGTRLTVT.

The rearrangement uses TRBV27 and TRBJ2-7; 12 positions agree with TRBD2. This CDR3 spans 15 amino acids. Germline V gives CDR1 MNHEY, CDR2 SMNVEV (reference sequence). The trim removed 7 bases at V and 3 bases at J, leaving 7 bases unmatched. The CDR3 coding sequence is TGTGCCAGCACTCCCTCGACTAGCGGGGGCTACGAGCAGTACTTC. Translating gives CASTPSTSGGYEQYF.

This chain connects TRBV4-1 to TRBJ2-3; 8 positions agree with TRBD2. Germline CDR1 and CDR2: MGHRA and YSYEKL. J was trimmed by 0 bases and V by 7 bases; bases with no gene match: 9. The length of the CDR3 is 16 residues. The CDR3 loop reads CASNPSGSGSTDTQYF. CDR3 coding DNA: TGCGCCAGCAATCCTAGCGGGTCCGGGAGCACAGATACGCAGTATTTT.

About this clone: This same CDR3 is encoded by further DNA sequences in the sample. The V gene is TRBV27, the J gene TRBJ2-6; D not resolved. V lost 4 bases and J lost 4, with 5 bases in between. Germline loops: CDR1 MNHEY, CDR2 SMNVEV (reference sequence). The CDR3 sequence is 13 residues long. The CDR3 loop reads CASSSSGANVLTF. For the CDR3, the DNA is TGTGCCAGCAGTTCGTCGGGGGCCAACGTCCTGACTTTC.

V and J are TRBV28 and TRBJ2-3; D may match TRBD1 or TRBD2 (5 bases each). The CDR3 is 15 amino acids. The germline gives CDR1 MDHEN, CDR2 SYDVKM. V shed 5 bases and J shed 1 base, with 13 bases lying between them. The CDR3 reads CASSEGSGRTDTQYF. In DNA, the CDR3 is TGTGCCAGCAGTGAGGGGAGCGGCCGCACAGATACGCAGTATTTT.